Following are 31 T cell receptor beta chains from one sample sequenced in a study of regulatory T cells in long-lasting Graves disease (dated by TCRdb to the early 2020s). The library was obtained by multiplex PCR. The sequencing machine was an Illumina HiSeq 4000. To build TCR beta libraries, CDR3 regions were amplified by Arm-PCR using iRepertoire HTBI primers. TCRdb applied fastp at Q25 and MiXCR to the public reads, then kept only in-frame beta chains. Every CDR3 protein is listed once, alongside the most common genes and DNA of its rows. Here the sample has 400,000 to 500,000 distinct CDR3 sequences; just under 15% occur a single time. The top ten constitute over 15% of the sample. Explained via the paper, the time point label denotes: newly diagnosed GD, antithyroid drugs for less than 3 months. For both TCR sequencing and RNA sequencing, RNA was extracted from PBMCs using TRIzol. These same records also appear under a second study, on T cells in Graves' hyperthyroidism and ophthalmopathy.

This specimen consisted of peripheral blood mononuclear cells (PBMCs), obtained at new diagnosis, from a patient treated with antithyroid drugs. All receptors derive from a woman aged 25 to 39 with Graves disease. Donor details come from another sample of the same person, matched by shared clones.

CDR3 sequence: CASWGVGELFF. DNA of the CDR3: TGTGCCAGCTGGGGGGTCGGGGAGCTGTTTTTT. V usage is TRBV6-1 and J usage is TRBJ2-2, with a tentative D call TRBD2 (6 bases). The germline V gene encodes CDR1 MNHNS and CDR2 SASEGT. Trimming cost V 8 bases and J 7 bases, with 8 bases left between them. This CDR3 is 11 amino acids long.

Many counts were recorded for this clonotype. The chain joins TRBV11-2 to TRBJ1-3; D not certain. CDR3 length: 12 residues. Trimming stripped 7 bases from V and 7 bases from J, with 11 bases between. Germline CDR1 reads SGHAT; CDR2 reads FQNNGV. The CDR3 DNA reads TGTGCCAGCAACGTAAATAGCAACACCATATATTTT. Its translation: CASNVNSNTIYF. Complete variable domain (other parts from reference TRBV11-2 and TRBJ1-3): EAGVAQSPRYKIIEKRQSVAFWCNPISGHATLYWYQQILGQGPKLLIQFQNNGVVDDSQLPKDRFSAERLKGVDSTLKIQPAKLEDSAVYLCASNVNSNTIYFGEGSWLTVV.

Notes on this clonotype: A much larger clone lies one base from this, so it may be a read error. V gene TRBV3-1 combines with J gene TRBJ2-1; D tentatively reads TRBD1 or TRBD2 (5 bases each). Germline CDR1 is LGHDT and CDR2 is YNNKEL (reference sequence). The CDR3 totals 13 residues. This chain's CDR3 is CATSHGGYNEQFF. DNA of the CDR3: TGTGCCACCAGCCATGGGGGTTACAATGAGCAGTTCTTC.

The chain recombines TRBV9 with TRBJ2-3; D is unresolved. Germline CDR1 reads SGDLS; CDR2 reads YYNGEE. This CDR3 region has 13 residues. V was clipped by 6 bases and J by 0 bases, with 8 bases between them. In DNA, the CDR3 is TGTGCCAGCATGTCACTTAGCACAGATACGCAGTATTTT. It codes for CASMSLSTDTQYF.

V gene TRBV19 combines with J gene TRBJ2-1; no clear D gene. There are 13 residues in the CDR3. Germline CDR1 LNHDA, CDR2 SQIVND (reference sequence). The germline V and J ends were trimmed by 7 bases and 7 bases, with 14 bases remaining between them. CDR3 bases: TGTGCCAGTACATTCGTGGTTGGAAATGAGCAGTTCTTC. Protein product: CASTFVVGNEQFF.

This clonotype was recorded many times. This rearrangement joins TRBV20-1 to TRBJ1-1, with no clear D. The ends were cut back, 3 bases at V and 1 base at J, with 9 bases in the middle. The germline gives CDR1 DFQATT, CDR2 SNEGSKA (reference sequence). The CDR3 extends over 13 amino acids. The CDR3 DNA follows: TGCAGTGCTAGGCCCCCGGGGAACACTGAAGCTTTCTTT. It encodes CSARPPGNTEAFF.

This clonotype has a count of ten or more. The J gene is TRBJ1-1, the V gene TRBV18; D gene uncertain. This CDR3 comprises 14 residues. Germline CDR1 KGHSH, CDR2 LQKENI. Trimming stripped 0 bases from V and 4 bases from J, with 9 bases between. DNA of the CDR3: TGTGCCAGCTCACCACCGTTCGGGCTCACTGAAGCTTTCTTT. Its translation is CASSPPFGLTEAFF.

The table lists this clonotype with many counts. CDR3 sequence (DNA): TGTGCCAGCAGCCGCCTTCAGGGACAGCGAATTTATGAAGCTTTCTTT. Its protein product is CASSRLQGQRIYEAFF. The chain carries TRBV7-9 and TRBJ1-1; 7 positions match TRBD1. Germline V lookup: CDR1 SEHNR, CDR2 FQNEAQ (reference sequence). The ends lost 5 bases at V and 7 bases at J; junction bases unmatched: 16. The CDR3 length is 16 residues.

This clonotype was seen a handful of times. A read error may explain this, as a much larger clone is one base away. J is TRBJ2-3 and V is TRBV2, with TRBD1 identical over 8 bases. The CDR3 contains 12 residues. Per the germline V gene, CDR1 is SNHLY and CDR2 is FYNNEI. The CDR3 here is CTSDWTGDTQYF. For the CDR3, the DNA is TGTACCAGCGACTGGACAGGGGATACGCAGTATTTT.

The count of this clonotype is one. The rearrangement joins TRBV24-1 to TRBJ1-2; 9 nucleotides align to TRBD1. CDR3 length: 14 amino acids. CDR1 and CDR2 from the germline V gene are KGHDR and SFDVKD. After removal of 7 bases from V and 2 bases from J, the junction contained 4 bases not matched to a gene. CDR3 residues: CATSETGGNYGYTF. The CDR3 coding sequence is TGTGCCACCAGCGAAACAGGGGGCAACTATGGCTACACCTTC.

The table lists this clonotype with many counts. The chain uses TRBV12-3 or TRBV12-4 and TRBJ2-1; 10 nucleotides line up with TRBD2. With 2 bases clipped from V and 8 bases from J, the junction kept 3 bases outside the gene matches. The length of the CDR3 is 14 residues. CDR3 protein: CASSLQREGYEQFF. CDR3 in DNA: TGTGCCAGCAGTTTACAGCGGGAGGGCTATGAGCAGTTCTTC.

V usage is TRBV12-3 or TRBV12-4 and J usage is TRBJ1-1, with D possibly being TRBD1 (5 bases). The CDR3 is 13 amino acids. Trimming stripped 3 bases from V and 1 base from J, with 6 bases between. CDR3 sequence (DNA): TGTGCCAGCAGTTTCACAGGGAACACTGAAGCTTTCTTT. Translating gives CASSFTGNTEAFF.

This clonotype was seen at least ten times. The chain couples TRBV4-1 to TRBJ2-1; perhaps TRBD2 as D (6 bases). The CDR3 is 15 amino acids. The V end was cut by 3 bases, the J end by 8 bases, with 17 bases between. Per the germline V gene, CDR1 is MGHRA and CDR2 is YSYEKL. The CDR3 nucleotides are TGCGCCAGCAGCCATAGTAGCGGTAGGCGCGATGAGCAGTTCTTC. Translating it yields CASSHSSGRRDEQFF.

This clonotype occurred many times. The chain carries TRBV18 and TRBJ1-5, with 10 bases identical to TRBD1. The trim removed 1 base at V and 6 bases at J, leaving 6 bases unmatched. This CDR3 comprises 16 residues. Germline CDR1 reads KGHSH; CDR2 reads LQKENI. The CDR3 sequence: CASSPRPGQGIQPQHF. In nucleotides, the CDR3 is TGTGCCAGCTCACCACGGCCGGGACAGGGGATTCAGCCCCAGCATTTT. Combining the CDR3 with reference TRBV18 and TRBJ1-5 gives the whole variable domain NAGVMQNPRHLVRRRGQEARLRCSPMKGHSHVYWYRQLPEEGLKFMVYLQKENIIDESGMPKERFSAEFPKEGPSILRIQQVVRGDSAAYFCASSPRPGQGIQPQHFGDGTRLSIL.

V and J are TRBV6-1 and TRBJ2-1, with D possibly matching TRBD2 (5 bases). The CDR3 runs to 15 residues. Looked up from germline, CDR1 is MNHNS and CDR2 is SASEGT. Trimming removed 5 bases from V and 4 bases from J, with 15 bases in between. The CDR3 bases are TGTGCCAGCAGTCGCGACGGGATGTCATACAATGAGCAGTTCTTC. As protein: CASSRDGMSYNEQFF.

To note about this clonotype: The junction shows a germline mismatch at one end, possibly a read error. V is TRBV7-2 and J is TRBJ2-2; D may be TRBD2 (5 bases). Germline CDR1 is SGHTA and CDR2 is FQGNSA. The CDR3 length is 15 residues. CDR3 in amino acids: CASSLNWANTGEPFF. CDR3 nucleotides: TGTGCCAGCAGCTTAAACTGGGCGAACACCGGGGAGCCGTTTTTT. The entire variable domain, with the rest obtained from reference TRBV7-2 and TRBJ2-2, is as follows: GAGVSQSPSNKVTEKGKDVELRCDPISGHTALYWYRQSLGQGLEFLIYFQGNSAPDKSGLPSDRFSAERTGGSVSTLTIQRTQQEDSAVYLCASSLNWANTGEPFFGEGSRLTVL.

The table lists this clonotype with many counts. The V and J genes are TRBV28 and TRBJ1-3; 7 bases align to TRBD1. Germline-derived CDR1 and CDR2 are MDHEN and SYDVKM. With V trimmed by 2 bases and J by 8 bases, 9 bases remained unmatched. CDR3 length: 15 residues. The CDR3 loop is CASSLKDRTGHTIYF. CDR3 in DNA: TGTGCCAGCAGTTTAAAGGACAGGACCGGCCACACCATATATTTT.

This clonotype was found a few times. V usage is TRBV28 and J usage is TRBJ2-3, with D unresolved. This CDR3 region has 12 residues. Deletions cut 7 bases from V and 3 bases from J, with 8 bases between. From germline, CDR1 is MDHEN and CDR2 SYDVKM. The CDR3 is CASMALTDTQYF. CDR3 nucleotides: TGTGCCAGCATGGCCCTTACAGATACGCAGTATTTT.

J is TRBJ2-7 and V is TRBV12-3 or TRBV12-4; TRBD1 agrees at 8 bases. V shed 6 bases and J 3 bases; nucleotides not matched to a gene: 7. CDR3 length: 14 residues. CDR3 in DNA: TGTGCCAGCAGAGTAGCCGGGACAGGCTACGAGCAGTACTTC. Its protein is CASRVAGTGYEQYF.

Regarding this clonotype: A much larger clone is a single base away; this may be a read error. The V and J genes are TRBV5-1 and TRBJ1-5; tentatively, D is TRBD1 (6 bases). This CDR3 region has 15 residues. Germline CDR1 SGHRS, CDR2 YFSETQ. V was shortened by 4 bases and J by 6 bases, with 17 bases between the two germline ends. CDR3 bases: TGCGCCAGCAGCCCTACAGACAGGATGAGTCAGCCCCAGCATTTT. Its translation: CASSPTDRMSQPQHF. The whole variable domain, remainder taken from reference TRBV5-1 and TRBJ1-5, is KAGVTQTPRYLIKTRGQQVTLSCSPISGHRSVSWYQQTPGQGLQFLFEYFSETQRNKGNFPGRFSGRQFSNSRSEMNVSTLELGDSALYLCASSPTDRMSQPQHFGDGTRLSIL.

This clonotype was seen a few times. This chain links TRBV15 with TRBJ2-1; unclear D gene. V was trimmed by 3 bases and J by 7 bases, leaving 7 bases between them. Per germline, CDR1 LNHNV and CDR2 YYDKDF (reference sequence). CDR3 length: 12 residues. DNA for the CDR3: TGTGCCACCAGCAGGGATTTTAATGAGCAGTTCTTC. Residues: CATSRDFNEQFF.

Turning to this clonotype: This could be a read error, since a much larger clone is one nucleotide away. V is TRBV27 and J is TRBJ2-1; D remains ambiguous. Per the germline V gene, CDR1 is MNHEY and CDR2 is SMNVEV (reference sequence). Deletions cut 6 bases from V and 2 bases from J, with 17 bases between. The length of the CDR3 is 16 residues. This chain's CDR3 is CASSKSRQSPYNEQFF. The CDR3 nucleotides read TGTGCCAGCAGCAAATCGAGGCAGAGCCCCTACAATGAGCAGTTCTTC.

This clonotype was observed at least ten times. The chain joins TRBV7-6 to TRBJ1-5; unclear D gene. Germline CDR1 reads SGHVS; CDR2 reads FNYEAQ. This CDR3 contains 15 residues. V was cut by 5 bases and J by 2 bases, with 13 bases left in between. The DNA of the CDR3 is TGTGCCAGCAGCCCAACATCTTTGGGCAATCAGCCCCAGCATTTT. Translated: CASSPTSLGNQPQHF.

CDR3 residues: CASSLQGNFNEQFF. The CDR3 bases are TGTGCCAGTTCCTTACAGGGGAATTTCAATGAGCAGTTCTTC. This chain connects TRBV19 to TRBJ2-1, with 7 bases matching TRBD1. CDR3 length: 14 residues. V was pared by 8 bases and J by 6 bases, with 10 bases of the junction left unmatched. Germline V gene lookup returns CDR1 LNHDA and CDR2 SQIVND (reference sequence). The entire variable domain, with the rest obtained from reference TRBV19 and TRBJ2-1, is as follows: DGGITQSPKYLFRKEGQNVTLSCEQNLNHDAMYWYRQDPGQGLRLIYYSQIVNDFQKGDIAEGYSVSREKKESFPLTVTSAQKNPTAFYLCASSLQGNFNEQFFGPGTRLTVL.

In this sample, this clonotype turned up many times. V gene TRBV7-6 combines with J gene TRBJ1-1; tentatively, D is TRBD1 (5 bases). The CDR3 is made up of 19 amino acids. Deletions cut 1 base from V and 5 bases from J, with 26 bases between. The V gene's germline CDR1 is SGHVS and CDR2 FNYEAQ. CDR3: CASSLGGGNSAVIMTEAFF. The CDR3 DNA is TGTGCCAGCAGCTTAGGGGGGGGAAACAGCGCGGTGATAATGACTGAAGCTTTCTTT.

The V gene is TRBV27, the J gene TRBJ1-4; tentatively, D is TRBD1 (5 bases). Trimming took off 5 bases at V and 7 bases at J, with 14 bases between the two ends. Looked up from germline, CDR1 is MNHEY and CDR2 is SMNVEV (reference sequence). The CDR3 has 14 amino acids. CDR3 bases: TGTGCCAGCAGTCAGCTCGACAGAGCTGAAAAACTGTTTTTT. Its protein product is CASSQLDRAEKLFF.

This clonotype was seen ten or more times. The chain links TRBV6-2 or TRBV6-3 to TRBJ2-5; D is tentatively TRBD1 or TRBD2 (5 bases each). CDR3 length: 13 amino acids. Germline V lookup: CDR1 MNHEY, CDR2 SVGEGT. V lost 6 bases to trimming and J lost 5 bases, with 13 bases between them. CDR3 sequence: CASRGEGPETQYF. The CDR3 DNA sequence: TGTGCCAGCAGGGGAGAGGGACCGGAGACCCAGTACTTC.

This clonotype was seen a few times. This chain uses TRBV4-1 with TRBJ1-2; tentatively, D is TRBD1 (6 bases). Trimming left V 3 bases short and J 4 bases short, with 15 bases between. The germline V gene encodes CDR1 MGHRA and CDR2 YSYEKL. The CDR3 sequence is 15 residues long. CDR3 sequence: CASSQGAPEAYGYTF. The CDR3 DNA sequence: TGCGCCAGCAGCCAGGGGGCCCCGGAGGCCTATGGCTACACCTTC.

This clonotype was seen many times. The chain joins TRBV11-2 to TRBJ2-3; a weak D match, TRBD1 (5 bases). V lost 4 bases to trimming and J lost 2 bases, with 16 bases between them. Per the germline V gene, CDR1 is SGHAT and CDR2 is FQNNGV. The CDR3 loop spans 16 amino acids. This CDR3 reads CASSSHLTEVTDTQYF. CDR3 nucleotide sequence: TGTGCCAGCAGCTCTCACTTGACAGAAGTCACAGATACGCAGTATTTT.

This clonotype was recorded a few times. The V call is TRBV19, the J call TRBJ2-2; D may correspond to TRBD1 or TRBD2 (5 bases each). Trimming removed 6 bases from V and 5 bases from J, with 13 bases in between. The CDR3 runs 14 residues. Germline-derived CDR1 and CDR2 are LNHDA and SQIVND (reference sequence). The CDR3 DNA reads TGTGCCAGTAGAGGGGAGTTGGGTACCGGGGAGCTGTTTTTT. Translation gives CASRGELGTGELFF.

This clonotype was recorded at least ten times. The chain employs TRBV12-3 or TRBV12-4 and TRBJ2-5; TRBD2 matches at 7 bases. The V segment lost 7 bases and the J segment 6 bases; nucleotides outside the gene matches: 17. The CDR3 length is 16 residues. The chain's CDR3 is CASMEAGVSYQKTQYF. DNA for the CDR3: TGTGCCAGCATGGAGGCGGGGGTTAGCTATCAGAAGACCCAGTACTTC.